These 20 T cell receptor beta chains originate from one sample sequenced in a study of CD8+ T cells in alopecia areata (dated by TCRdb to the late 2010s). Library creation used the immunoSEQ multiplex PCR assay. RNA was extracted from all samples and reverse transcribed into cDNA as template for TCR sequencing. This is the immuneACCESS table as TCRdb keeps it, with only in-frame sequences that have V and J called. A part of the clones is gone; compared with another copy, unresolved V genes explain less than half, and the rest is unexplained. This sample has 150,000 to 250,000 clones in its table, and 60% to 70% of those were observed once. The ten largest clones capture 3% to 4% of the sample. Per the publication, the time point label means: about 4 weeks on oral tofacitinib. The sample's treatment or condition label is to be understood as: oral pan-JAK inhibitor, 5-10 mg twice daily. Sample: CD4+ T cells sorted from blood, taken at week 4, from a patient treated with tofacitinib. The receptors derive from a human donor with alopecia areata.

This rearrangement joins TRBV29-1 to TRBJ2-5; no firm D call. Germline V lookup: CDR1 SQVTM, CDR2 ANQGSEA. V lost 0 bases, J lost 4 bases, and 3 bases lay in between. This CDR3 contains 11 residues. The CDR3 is CSVEDRETQYF. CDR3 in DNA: TGCAGCGTTGAAGATCGAGAGACCCAGTACTTC.

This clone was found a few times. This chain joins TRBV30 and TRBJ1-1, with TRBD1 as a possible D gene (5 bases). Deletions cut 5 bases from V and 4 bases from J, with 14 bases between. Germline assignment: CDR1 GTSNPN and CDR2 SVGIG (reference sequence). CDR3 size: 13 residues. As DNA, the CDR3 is TGTGCCTGGGGGACGGGGGTGAGCACTGAAGCTTTCTTT. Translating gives CAWGTGVSTEAFF.

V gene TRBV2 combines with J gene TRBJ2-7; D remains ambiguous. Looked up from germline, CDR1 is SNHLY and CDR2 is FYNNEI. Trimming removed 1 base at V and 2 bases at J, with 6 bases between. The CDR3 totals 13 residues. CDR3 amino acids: CASSEGTTYEQYF. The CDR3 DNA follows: TGTGCCAGCAGTGAAGGGACCACCTACGAGCAGTACTTC.

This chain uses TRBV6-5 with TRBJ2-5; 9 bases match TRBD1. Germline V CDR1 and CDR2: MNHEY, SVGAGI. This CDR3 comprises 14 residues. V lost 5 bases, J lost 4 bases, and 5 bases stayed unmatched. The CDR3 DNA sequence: TGTGCCAGCAGTCCCGGGACAGGGACAGAGACCCAGTACTTC. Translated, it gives CASSPGTGTETQYF.

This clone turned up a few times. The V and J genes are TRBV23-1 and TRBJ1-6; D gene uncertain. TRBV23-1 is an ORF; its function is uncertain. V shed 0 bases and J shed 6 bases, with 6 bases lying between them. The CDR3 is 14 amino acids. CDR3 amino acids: CASSQSRLNSPLHF. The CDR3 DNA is TGCGCCAGCAGTCAATCGAGGCTTAATTCACCCCTCCACTTT.

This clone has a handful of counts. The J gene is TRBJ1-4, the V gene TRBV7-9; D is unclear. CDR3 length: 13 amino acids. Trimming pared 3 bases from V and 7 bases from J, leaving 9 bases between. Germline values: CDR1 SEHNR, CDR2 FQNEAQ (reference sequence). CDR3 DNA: TGTGCCAGCAGCTTGCCAGGAGGTGAAAAACTGTTTTTT. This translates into CASSLPGGEKLFF.

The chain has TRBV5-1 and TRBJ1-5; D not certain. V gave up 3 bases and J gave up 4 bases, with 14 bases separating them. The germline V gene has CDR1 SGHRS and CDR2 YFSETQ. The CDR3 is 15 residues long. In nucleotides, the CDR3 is TGCGCCAGCAGCTCCGAACCCGACCCTAATCAGCCCCAGCATTTT. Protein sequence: CASSSEPDPNQPQHF. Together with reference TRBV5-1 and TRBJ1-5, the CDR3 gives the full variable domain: KAGVTQTPRYLIKTRGQQVTLSCSPISGHRSVSWYQQTPGQGLQFLFEYFSETQRNKGNFPGRFSGRQFSNSRSEMNVSTLELGDSALYLCASSSEPDPNQPQHFGDGTRLSIL.

In nucleotides, the CDR3 is TGTGCCAGCAGCCATACAGGGGGCCACGAGCAGTACTTC. It codes for CASSHTGGHEQYF. The rearrangement links TRBV7-3 to TRBJ2-7, with TRBD1 matching 9 bases. After removal of 5 bases from V and 5 bases from J, the junction contained 4 bases not matched to a gene. The CDR3 length is 13 residues. CDR1 is SGHTA and CDR2 is FQGTGA in the germline V gene.

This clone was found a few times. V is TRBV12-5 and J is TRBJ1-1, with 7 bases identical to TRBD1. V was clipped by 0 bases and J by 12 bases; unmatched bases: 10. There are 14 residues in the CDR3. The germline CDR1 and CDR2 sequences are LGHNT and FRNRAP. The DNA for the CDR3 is TGTGCTAGTGGTTTGGTACTAGGGGACAGCAGGACTTTCTTT. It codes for CASGLVLGDSRTFF.

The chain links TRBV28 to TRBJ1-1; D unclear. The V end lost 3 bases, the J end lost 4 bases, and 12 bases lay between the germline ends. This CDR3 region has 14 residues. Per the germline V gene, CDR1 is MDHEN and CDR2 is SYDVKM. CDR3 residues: CASSFDYRSTEAFF. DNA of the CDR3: TGTGCCAGCAGTTTCGACTATCGTAGCACTGAAGCTTTCTTT.

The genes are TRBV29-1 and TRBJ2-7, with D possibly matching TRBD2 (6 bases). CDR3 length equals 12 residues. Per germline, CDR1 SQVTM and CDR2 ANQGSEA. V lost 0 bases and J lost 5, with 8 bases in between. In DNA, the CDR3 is TGCAGCGTTGAAGATGGGGGGAACGAGCAGTACTTC. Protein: CSVEDGGNEQYF.

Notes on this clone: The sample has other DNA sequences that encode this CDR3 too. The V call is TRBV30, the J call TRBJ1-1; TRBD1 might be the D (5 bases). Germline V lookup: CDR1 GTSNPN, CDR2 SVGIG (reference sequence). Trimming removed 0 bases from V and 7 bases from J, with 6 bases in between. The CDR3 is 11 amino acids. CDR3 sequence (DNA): TGTGCCTGGAGTGTTGGGGGTGAAGCTTTCTTT. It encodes CAWSVGGEAFF.

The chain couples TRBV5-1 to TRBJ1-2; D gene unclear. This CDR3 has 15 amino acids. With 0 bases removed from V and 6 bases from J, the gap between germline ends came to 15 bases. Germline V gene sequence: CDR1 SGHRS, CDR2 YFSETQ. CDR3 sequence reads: CASSLAGGYTNGYTF. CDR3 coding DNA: TGCGCCAGCAGCTTGGCCGGCGGATACACCAATGGCTACACCTTC.

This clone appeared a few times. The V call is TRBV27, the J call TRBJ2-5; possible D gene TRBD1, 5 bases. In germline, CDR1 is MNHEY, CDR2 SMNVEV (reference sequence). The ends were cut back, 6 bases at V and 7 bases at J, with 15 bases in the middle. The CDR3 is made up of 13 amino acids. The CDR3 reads CASSTQGIGTQYF. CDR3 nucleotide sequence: TGTGCCAGCAGCACCCAGGGAATTGGGACCCAGTACTTC.

The CDR3 coding sequence is TGTGCCAGCAGCGAGATCTATGGCTACACCTTC. It yields the protein CASSEIYGYTF. This chain uses TRBV2 with TRBJ1-2; D is undetermined. Trimming left V 6 bases short and J 4 bases short, with 6 bases between. Germline V lookup: CDR1 SNHLY, CDR2 FYNNEI. This CDR3 has 11 residues.

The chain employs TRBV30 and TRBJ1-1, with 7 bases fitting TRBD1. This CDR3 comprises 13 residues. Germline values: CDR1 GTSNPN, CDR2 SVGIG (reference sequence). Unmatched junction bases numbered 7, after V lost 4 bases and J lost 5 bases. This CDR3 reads CAWKGAGKTEAFF. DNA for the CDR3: TGTGCCTGGAAGGGGGCTGGAAAAACTGAAGCTTTCTTT.

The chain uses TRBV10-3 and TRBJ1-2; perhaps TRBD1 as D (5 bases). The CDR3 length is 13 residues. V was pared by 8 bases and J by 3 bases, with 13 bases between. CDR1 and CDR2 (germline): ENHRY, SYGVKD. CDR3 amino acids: CAIGGARDYGYTF. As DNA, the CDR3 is TGTGCCATCGGAGGGGCCAGGGACTATGGCTACACCTTC.

This CDR3 reads CASRITGSGANVLTF. The CDR3 DNA follows: TGTGCCAGCAGGATCACAGGGTCTGGGGCCAACGTCCTGACTTTC. V and J are TRBV7-9 and TRBJ2-6; D is possibly TRBD1 (6 bases). This CDR3 region has 15 residues. Germline CDR1 is SEHNR and CDR2 is FQNEAQ (reference sequence). Trimming pared 6 bases from V and 1 base from J, leaving 10 bases between.

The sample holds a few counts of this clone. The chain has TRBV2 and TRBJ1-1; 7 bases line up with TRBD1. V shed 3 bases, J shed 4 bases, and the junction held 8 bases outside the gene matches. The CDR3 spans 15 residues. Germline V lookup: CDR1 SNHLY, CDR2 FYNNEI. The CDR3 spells CASSDSTGPSTEAFF. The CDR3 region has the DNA TGTGCCAGCAGTGATTCGACAGGGCCCAGCACTGAAGCTTTCTTT.

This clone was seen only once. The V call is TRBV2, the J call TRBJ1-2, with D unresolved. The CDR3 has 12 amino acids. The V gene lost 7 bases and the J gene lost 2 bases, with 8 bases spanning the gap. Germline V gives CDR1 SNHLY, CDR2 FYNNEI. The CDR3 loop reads CASTAGNYGYTF. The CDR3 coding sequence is TGTGCCAGCACCGCAGGAAACTATGGCTACACCTTC.